This record looks at one TCR beta chain sequence and its context. The sample originates from a study of blood T cell repertoires in COVID-19. Study background: Samples representing acute and convalescent COVID-19 were sourced from the United States, Italy and Spain. Sources were T cells, B-cell-depleted T cells, or PBMCs; the material itself was cDNA or gDNA.

Germline trimming cut 6 bases from V and 2 bases from J; bases unmatched to any gene: 7. CDR1 MDHEN and CDR2 SYDVKM come from the germline V gene. This CDR3 is built from 15 residues. The protocol was immunoSEQ multiplex PCR, while the TCRdb copy is restricted to in-frame clones and leaves out a portion. The repertoire holds about 48,000 clones, with over 80% as singletons. The sequencing input was peripheral blood. This clonotype originated in a man in his 70s with acute or convalescent COVID-19. The rearrangement uses TRBV28 and TRBJ1-2, with 9 nucleotides matching TRBD1. CDR3 amino acids: CASSGDRGGNYGYTF. For the CDR3, the DNA is TGTGCCAGCAGCGGAGACAGGGGGGGGAACTATGGCTACACCTTC.